This TCR beta chain was recovered during a study of beta chain features in type 1 diabetes. As every portion of the isolated RNA was reverse transcribed, the sequencing read expressed TCRB transcripts. Sequencing used immunoSEQ multiplex PCR; TCRdb keeps in-frame clones, though not all of them. The sample shows some 240,000 clones, about a tenth of them seen only once. The germline CDR1 and CDR2 sequences are LGHNA and YSLEER. The CDR3 is 15 amino acids. Trimming shortened V by 3 bases and J by 1 base, and 11 bases separated the two germline ends. On this clone: Its target is unknown.

Once sorted, every population was more than 98% pure. General study points: Moderate but significant shortening of TCRB CDR3s was recorded in all four CD4+ subsets from Type 1 diabetes patients. Compared to healthy donors, patients appeared to have naive, central memory and Treg TCRB repertoires that were more alike.

This sequence originates from a young man in good health. The chain links TRBV4-3 to TRBJ2-3, with TRBD2 as a possible D gene (6 bases). Material for sequencing was central memory CD4+ T cells from blood. CDR3 sequence (DNA): TGCGCCAGCAGCCAGGCGGGACTTCGCACAGATACGCAGTATTTT. Its protein product is CASSQAGLRTDTQYF.